The 22 T cell receptor beta chains reported below all come from one sample, sequenced in a study of cytomegalovirus exposure and HLA in healthy donors (TCRdb year 2017). Library prep was done by the immunoSEQ multiplex PCR assay. The multiplex PCR relied on a mix of 60 forward primers for TCR Vbeta segments and 13 reverse primers for TCR Jbeta segments. TCRdb took this table from immuneACCESS and kept in-frame rearrangements with V and J called. Such tables lack part of the clones; where checked against another copy, unresolved V genes explain under half of the gap, and the rest is unexplained. For this sample, the table gives about 160,000 clones. Over 1% of the sample is in the top ten clones. The specimen was PBMCs. These receptors were obtained from a woman aged 60-70 years in good health and CMV-seronegative.

The chain joins TRBV5-1 to TRBJ2-7; possibly TRBD1 for D (6 bases). Per germline, CDR1 SGHRS and CDR2 YFSETQ. With 2 bases removed from V and 0 bases from J, the gap between germline ends came to 9 bases. The CDR3 totals 14 residues. CDR3 sequence (DNA): TGCGCCAGCAGCTTACAGGGTCTCTCCTACGAGCAGTACTTC. Its protein is CASSLQGLSYEQYF.

The genes are TRBV5-1 and TRBJ2-7, with D possibly matching TRBD1 (6 bases). This CDR3 is 15 amino acids long. The V and J ends lost 4 bases and 0 bases respectively, with 14 bases between them. Per the germline V gene, CDR1 is SGHRS and CDR2 is YFSETQ. The CDR3 sequence is CASSLQGGSSYEQYF. CDR3 nucleotide sequence: TGCGCCAGCAGCCTACAGGGCGGTAGCTCCTACGAGCAGTACTTC.

The rearrangement links TRBV4-2 to TRBJ2-1; TRBD2 matches at 11 bases. Per the germline V gene, CDR1 is LGHNA and CDR2 is YNFKEQ. This CDR3 is built from 17 residues. After removal of 5 bases from V and 10 bases from J, the junction contained 16 bases not matched to a gene. Written as DNA, the CDR3 is TGTGCCAGCAGCTCAGACCAGTCGACTAGCGGGGTAGGGGAGCAGTTCTTC. Translated, it gives CASSSDQSTSGVGEQFF.

CDR3 region: CASQTQGGQETQYF. Here the CDR3 DNA reads TGTGCCAGCCAGACTCAGGGCGGTCAAGAGACCCAGTACTTC. The gene calls are TRBV19 and TRBJ2-5; D is perhaps TRBD1 (5 bases). The CDR3 is 14 amino acids. Deletions cut 9 bases from V and 2 bases from J, with 16 bases between. Per germline, CDR1 LNHDA and CDR2 SQIVND (reference sequence).

This chain joins TRBV6-6 and TRBJ2-1; 7 bases fit TRBD2. This CDR3 has 14 amino acids. Germline trimming cut 5 bases from V and 8 bases from J; bases unmatched to any gene: 9. Germline values: CDR1 MNHNY, CDR2 SVGAGI (reference sequence). DNA of the CDR3: TGTGCCAGCAGTCTTTCCCGACTAGCTTATGAGCAGTTCTTC. Encoded protein: CASSLSRLAYEQFF.

The V call is TRBV5-1, the J call TRBJ2-1; 7 nucleotides match TRBD2. Germline values: CDR1 SGHRS, CDR2 YFSETQ. J lost 4 bases, V lost 1 base, and 5 bases had no gene match. The CDR3 extends over 15 amino acids. CDR3 bases: TGCGCCAGCAGCTTGCCTAGCGGCAATTACAATGAGCAGTTCTTC. Protein sequence: CASSLPSGNYNEQFF.

This sequence joins TRBV18 and TRBJ1-2; 8 nucleotides match TRBD1. Germline V CDR1 and CDR2: KGHSH, LQKENI. The CDR3 runs 15 residues. Trimming cost V 3 bases and J 4 bases; bases outside gene matches: 7. CDR3 nucleotide sequence: TGTGCCAGCTCACCGAGGACAGGGCTGGGCTATGGCTACACCTTC. It encodes CASSPRTGLGYGYTF. Based on the CDR3 plus reference TRBV18 and TRBJ1-2, the full variable domain is NAGVMQNPRHLVRRRGQEARLRCSPMKGHSHVYWYRQLPEEGLKFMVYLQKENIIDESGMPKERFSAEFPKEGPSILRIQQVVRGDSAAYFCASSPRTGLGYGYTFGSGTRLTVV.

The CDR3 reads CASSDAGTGNGYTF. DNA for the CDR3: TGTGCCAGTAGTGACGCCGGGACAGGGAATGGCTACACCTTC. The chain is built from TRBV19 and TRBJ1-2; 9 bases map to TRBD1. The V gene's germline CDR1 is LNHDA and CDR2 SQIVND (reference sequence). The junction had 7 bases not matched to a gene; V was cut back by 5 bases and J by 6 bases. This CDR3 has 14 amino acids.

V gene TRBV9 combines with J gene TRBJ2-7; TRBD1 matches at 7 bases. The CDR3 runs 14 residues. Germline V lookup: CDR1 SGDLS, CDR2 YYNGEE. The junction had 12 bases not matched to a gene; V was cut back by 5 bases and J by 7 bases. The CDR3 sequence: CASSGREGAREQYF. The CDR3 nucleotides are TGTGCCAGCAGTGGAAGAGAGGGGGCGCGGGAGCAGTACTTC.

V gene TRBV7-3 combines with J gene TRBJ1-6; 7 bases fit TRBD1. There are 16 residues in the CDR3. Germline V gene sequence: CDR1 SGHTA, CDR2 FQGTGA. With 3 bases clipped from V and 9 bases from J, the junction kept 11 bases outside the gene matches. The CDR3 DNA reads TGTGCCAGCAGCTTGTTTGGGGGACAGACTCTTTCACCCCTCCACTTT. It translates to CASSLFGGQTLSPLHF.

The J gene is TRBJ1-2, the V gene TRBV5-1; no clear D. With 2 bases removed from V and 1 base from J, the gap between germline ends came to 9 bases. The CDR3 sequence is 14 residues long. Germline V CDR1 and CDR2: SGHRS, YFSETQ. CDR3 amino acids: CASSFPTDNYGYTF. The DNA for the CDR3 is TGCGCCAGCAGCTTTCCTACAGATAACTATGGCTACACCTTC.

The chain employs TRBV10-3 and TRBJ1-6, with 10 bases matching TRBD1. Germline V gives CDR1 ENHRY, CDR2 SYGVKD. The CDR3 sequence is 15 residues long. Losses at the gene ends were 4 bases for V and 5 bases for J; bases not matched to a gene: 2. The CDR3 region has the DNA TGTGCCATCAGTGGTGGGACAGGGGATAATTCACCCCTCCACTTT. Protein product: CAISGGTGDNSPLHF.

V and J are TRBV4-1 and TRBJ2-1, with 8 bases that match TRBD2. J was trimmed by 1 base and V by 7 bases; bases with no gene match: 6. The CDR3 totals 15 residues. Per germline, CDR1 MGHRA and CDR2 YSYEKL. Written as DNA, the CDR3 is TGCGCCAGCACGAGCGGGGGCCTTTCCTACAATGAGCAGTTCTTC. It translates to CASTSGGLSYNEQFF.

The gene calls are TRBV6-5 and TRBJ2-7; 7 bases agree with TRBD2. The CDR3 totals 15 residues. The trim removed 0 bases at V and 4 bases at J, leaving 6 bases unmatched. Looked up from germline, CDR1 is MNHEY and CDR2 is SVGAGI. In DNA form, the CDR3 reads TGTGCCAGCAGTTACTCGATAGGACTAGAATACGAGCAGTACTTC. This gives the protein CASSYSIGLEYEQYF.

J is TRBJ1-1 and V is TRBV7-8, with D perhaps matching TRBD1 (5 bases). The length of the CDR3 is 16 residues. Germline V CDR1 and CDR2: SGHVS, FQNEAQ. The V and J ends lost 3 bases and 5 bases respectively, with 19 bases between them. CDR3 nucleotides: TGTGCCAGCAGCTTGGGTTTATTTCAGGGTAGGACTGAAGCTTTCTTT. Translating gives CASSLGLFQGRTEAFF.

The chain combines TRBV7-9 with TRBJ2-7; 8 nucleotides agree with TRBD1. The V gene end was trimmed by 5 bases and the J gene end by 2 bases; junction bases not matched to a gene: 8. The CDR3 has 15 amino acids. CDR1 and CDR2 from the germline V gene are SEHNR and FQNEAQ (reference sequence). CDR3 DNA sequence: TGTGCCAGCAGCCTTCAGGGGGCCATTCCCTACGAGCAGTACTTC. This encodes CASSLQGAIPYEQYF.

This chain links TRBV18 with TRBJ1-5; D is uncertain. The V gene's germline CDR1 is KGHSH and CDR2 LQKENI. Trimming shortened V by 2 bases and J by 0 bases, and 8 bases separated the two germline ends. This CDR3 comprises 15 residues. The CDR3 DNA sequence: TGTGCCAGCTCACCAGGTAGAAGTAGCAATCAGCCCCAGCATTTT. Amino acids: CASSPGRSSNQPQHF.

The gene calls are TRBV7-3 and TRBJ2-1; D call uncertain. The CDR3 consists of 14 residues. CDR1 SGHTA and CDR2 FQGTGA come from the germline V gene. The germline V and J ends were trimmed by 5 bases and 0 bases, with 8 bases remaining between them. CDR3 region: CASSPSSSYNEQFF. CDR3 sequence (DNA): TGTGCCAGCAGCCCCTCCAGCTCCTACAATGAGCAGTTCTTC.

The chain joins TRBV25-1 to TRBJ2-7, with 8 bases identical to TRBD2. Germline assignment: CDR1 MGHDK and CDR2 SYGVNS. The CDR3 is 16 residues long. The V and J ends lost 2 bases and 3 bases, in that order; junction bases with no gene match: 9. The CDR3 region has the DNA TGTGCCAGCAGTGAAGGGGGCAAGCGGGGGAGCTACGAGCAGTACTTC. It translates to CASSEGGKRGSYEQYF.

The V and J genes are TRBV7-9 and TRBJ1-1; 7 positions agree with TRBD1. Germline-derived CDR1 and CDR2 are SEHNR and FQNEAQ (reference sequence). This CDR3 region has 12 residues. Germline trimming cut 7 bases from V and 10 bases from J; bases unmatched to any gene: 9. CDR3 sequence (DNA): TGTGCCAGCACCCCAACAGGGGCGGCAGCTTTCTTT. Translation gives CASTPTGAAAFF.

V usage is TRBV29-1 and J usage is TRBJ2-7; 7 bases are shared with TRBD1. The CDR3 loop spans 14 amino acids. Germline CDR1 SQVTM, CDR2 ANQGSEA. The V gene end was trimmed by 6 bases and the J gene end by 3 bases; junction bases not matched to a gene: 11. The CDR3 DNA reads as TGCAGCGTCCCCGCATACGGACAGGACTACGAGCAGTACTTC. Translation gives CSVPAYGQDYEQYF.

This chain joins TRBV19 and TRBJ1-5; possible D gene TRBD1, 6 bases. The CDR3 has 15 residues. The germline V gene encodes CDR1 LNHDA and CDR2 SQIVND (reference sequence). The V gene lost 0 bases and the J gene lost 7 bases, with 13 bases spanning the gap. The CDR3 sequence: CASSIEYRVRQPQHF. For the CDR3, the DNA is TGTGCCAGTAGTATAGAATACAGGGTACGCCAGCCCCAGCATTTT.